This TCR beta chain was observed in a study of cytomegalovirus exposure and HLA in healthy donors. Each donor's status was that of a healthy bone marrow donor. A multiplex PCR was run with 60 Vbeta primers and 13 Jbeta primers. TCRdb's copy holds only in-frame clones and misses some; the assay was immunoSEQ multiplex PCR. Among around 99,000 clones listed, under 85% were seen once. Losses at the gene ends were 3 bases for V and 4 bases for J; bases not matched to a gene: 8. Per germline, CDR1 SGHVS and CDR2 FQNEAQ. The CDR3 spans 16 residues. This sequence joins TRBV7-8 and TRBJ2-7, with 11 bases fitting TRBD2. The TCR comes from a man aged 45 to 65 in good health and CMV-seropositive. The sequencing sample was made of PBMCs. CDR3 residues: CASSLGLAAGRYEQYF. CDR3 coding DNA: TGTGCCAGCAGCTTGGGACTAGCGGCTGGAAGATACGAGCAGTACTTC.